This TCR beta chain was documented in a study of blood T cells in healthy people across ages. In the study overall: When template switching was applied, about one barcoded beta molecule was captured per two T cells.

Combining a sample-barcoded 5' primer with a J-beta primer mix, a second PCR ran for roughly 7 to 12 cycles. CDR3-containing paired-end reads numbered at least 3 million in each sample. One entry per CDR3 protein results from TCRdb running MiXCR on the 5' RACE reads. Among about 630,000 distinct CDR3 sequences listed, roughly 21% were seen once. Each sample provided at least 5 micrograms of extracted total RNA. This CDR3 has 14 residues. The junction had 4 bases not matched to a gene; V was cut back by 0 bases and J by 9 bases. CDR1 DFQATT and CDR2 SNEGSKA come from the germline V gene (reference sequence). A few counts support this clonotype.

The chain has TRBV20-1 and TRBJ2-1, with TRBD2 matching over 11 bases. Sequencing was done on a sample of blood. The receptor was derived from a man in his 70s in good health. CDR3 region: CSARERLAGGEQFF. CDR3 nucleotides: TGCAGTGCTAGAGAACGGCTAGCGGGAGGTGAGCAGTTCTTC.